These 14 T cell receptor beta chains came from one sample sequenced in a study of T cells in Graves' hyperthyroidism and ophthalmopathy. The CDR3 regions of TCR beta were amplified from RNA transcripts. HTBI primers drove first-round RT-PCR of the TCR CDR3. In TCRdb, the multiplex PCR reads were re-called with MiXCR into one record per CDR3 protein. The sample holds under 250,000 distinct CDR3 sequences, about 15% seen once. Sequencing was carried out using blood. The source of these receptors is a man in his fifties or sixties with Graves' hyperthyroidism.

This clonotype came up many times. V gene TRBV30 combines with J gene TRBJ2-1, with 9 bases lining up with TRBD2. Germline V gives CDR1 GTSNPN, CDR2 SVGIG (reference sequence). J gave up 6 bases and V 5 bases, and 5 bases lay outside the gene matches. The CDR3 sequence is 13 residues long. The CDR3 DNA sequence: TGTGCCTGGGCTAGCGGGGCTCTCAATGAGCAGTTCTTC. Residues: CAWASGALNEQFF.

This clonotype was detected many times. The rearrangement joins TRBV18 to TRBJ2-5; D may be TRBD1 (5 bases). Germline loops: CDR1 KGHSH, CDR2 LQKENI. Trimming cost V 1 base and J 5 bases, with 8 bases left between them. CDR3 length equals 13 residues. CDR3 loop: CASSPRQRETQYF. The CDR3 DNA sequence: TGTGCCAGCTCACCACGACAGAGGGAGACCCAGTACTTC.

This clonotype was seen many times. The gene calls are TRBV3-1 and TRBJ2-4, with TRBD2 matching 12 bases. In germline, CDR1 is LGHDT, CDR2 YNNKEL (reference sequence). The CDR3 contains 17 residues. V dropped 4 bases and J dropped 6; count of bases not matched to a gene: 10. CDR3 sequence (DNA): TGTGCCAGCAGCCCCGGACTAGCGGGGCCGGGCAGAAACATTCAGTACTTC. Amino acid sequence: CASSPGLAGPGRNIQYF.

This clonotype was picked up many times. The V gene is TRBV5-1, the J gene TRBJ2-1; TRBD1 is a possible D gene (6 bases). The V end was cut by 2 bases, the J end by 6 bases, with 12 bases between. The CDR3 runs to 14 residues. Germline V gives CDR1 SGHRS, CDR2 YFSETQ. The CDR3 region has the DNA TGCGCCAGCAGCTTCTGGGGGCCAGGCAATGAGCAGTTCTTC. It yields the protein CASSFWGPGNEQFF. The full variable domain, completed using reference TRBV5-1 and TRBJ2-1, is KAGVTQTPRYLIKTRGQQVTLSCSPISGHRSVSWYQQTPGQGLQFLFEYFSETQRNKGNFPGRFSGRQFSNSRSEMNVSTLELGDSALYLCASSFWGPGNEQFFGPGTRLTVL.

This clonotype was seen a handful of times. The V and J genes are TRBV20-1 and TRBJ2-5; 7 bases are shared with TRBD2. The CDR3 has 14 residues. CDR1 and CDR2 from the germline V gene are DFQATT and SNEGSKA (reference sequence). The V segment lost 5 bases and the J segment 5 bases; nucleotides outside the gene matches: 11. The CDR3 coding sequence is TGCAGTGCTCCCATTAGCGGGCGGCGGGAGACCCAGTACTTC. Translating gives CSAPISGRRETQYF.

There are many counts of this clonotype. CDR3 nucleotide sequence: TGTGCCAGCAGCTTAAGGCCGGACCTAGCCTACGAGCAGTACTTC. Protein: CASSLRPDLAYEQYF. The V gene is TRBV11-3, the J gene TRBJ2-7; D is uncertain. CDR1 and CDR2 from the germline V gene are SGHNT and YENEEA. CDR3 length: 15 amino acids. Between the trimmed V and J ends, which lost 2 bases and 2 bases, there was a span of 13 bases.

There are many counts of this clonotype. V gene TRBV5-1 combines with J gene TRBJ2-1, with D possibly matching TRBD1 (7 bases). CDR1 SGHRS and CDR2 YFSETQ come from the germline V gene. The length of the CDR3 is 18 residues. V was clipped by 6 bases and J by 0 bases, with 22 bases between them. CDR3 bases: TGCGCCAGCAAGGGGGCCCGGGGGCCGTTGAGCTCCTACAATGAGCAGTTCTTC. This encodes CASKGARGPLSSYNEQFF. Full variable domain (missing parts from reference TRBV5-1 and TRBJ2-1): KAGVTQTPRYLIKTRGQQVTLSCSPISGHRSVSWYQQTPGQGLQFLFEYFSETQRNKGNFPGRFSGRQFSNSRSEMNVSTLELGDSALYLCASKGARGPLSSYNEQFFGPGTRLTVL.

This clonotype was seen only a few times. DNA for the CDR3: TGCGCCAGCAGCCAAGCTCCAATCGGGACAGGCACCGGGGAGCTGTTTTTT. It is translated as CASSQAPIGTGTGELFF. The chain is built from TRBV4-1 and TRBJ2-2, with TRBD1 matching 8 bases. CDR1 MGHRA and CDR2 YSYEKL come from the germline V gene. J was trimmed by 4 bases and V by 1 base; bases with no gene match: 8. This CDR3 spans 17 amino acids.

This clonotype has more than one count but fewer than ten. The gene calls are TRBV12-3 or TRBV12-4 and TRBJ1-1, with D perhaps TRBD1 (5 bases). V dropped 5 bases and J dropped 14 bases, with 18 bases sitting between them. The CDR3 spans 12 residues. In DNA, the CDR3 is TGTGCCAGCAGTCTCCTGGGGAGGGACCCCTTCTTT. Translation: CASSLLGRDPFF.

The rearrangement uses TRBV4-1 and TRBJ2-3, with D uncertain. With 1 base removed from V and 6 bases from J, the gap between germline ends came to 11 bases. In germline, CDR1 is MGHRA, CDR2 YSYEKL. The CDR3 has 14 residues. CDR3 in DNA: TGCGCCAGCAGCCAAGTGGGCCTTAGGGATACGCAGTATTTT. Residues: CASSQVGLRDTQYF.

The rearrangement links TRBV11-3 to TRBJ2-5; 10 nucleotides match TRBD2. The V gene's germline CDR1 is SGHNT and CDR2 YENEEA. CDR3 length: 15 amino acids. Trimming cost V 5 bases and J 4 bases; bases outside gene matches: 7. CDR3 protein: CASSPRLAGAETQYF. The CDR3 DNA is TGTGCCAGCAGCCCACGCCTAGCGGGAGCAGAGACCCAGTACTTC.

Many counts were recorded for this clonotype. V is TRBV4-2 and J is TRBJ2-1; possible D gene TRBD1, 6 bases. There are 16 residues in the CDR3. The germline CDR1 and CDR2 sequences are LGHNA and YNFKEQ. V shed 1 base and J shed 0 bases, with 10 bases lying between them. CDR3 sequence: CASSQGTASSYNEQFF. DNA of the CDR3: TGTGCCAGCAGCCAAGGGACAGCAAGCTCCTACAATGAGCAGTTCTTC.

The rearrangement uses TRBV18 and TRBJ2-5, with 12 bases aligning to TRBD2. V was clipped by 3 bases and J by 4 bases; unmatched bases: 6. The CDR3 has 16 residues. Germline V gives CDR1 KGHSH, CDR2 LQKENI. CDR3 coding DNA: TGTGCCAGCTCACCGACTAGCGGGAGAGGAAGAGAGACCCAGTACTTC. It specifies CASSPTSGRGRETQYF.

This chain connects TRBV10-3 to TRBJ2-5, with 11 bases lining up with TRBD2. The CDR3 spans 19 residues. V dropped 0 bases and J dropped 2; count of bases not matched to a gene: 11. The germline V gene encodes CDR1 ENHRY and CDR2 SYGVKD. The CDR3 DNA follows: TGTGCCATCAGTGAGTCGTTGGTAGCGGGAGGGGCAGAGCAAGAGACCCAGTACTTC. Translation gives CAISESLVAGGAEQETQYF.